This T cell receptor beta chain was sequenced during a study of blood T cells in healthy people across ages. At the level of the study: The capture of about one barcoded beta molecule per two T cells was achieved by template switching.

The CDR3 extends over 14 amino acids. Deletions cut 2 bases from V and 2 bases from J, with 8 bases between. The germline CDR1 and CDR2 sequences are LGHNA and YSLEER. The draw of peripheral blood yielded around 9.6 milliliters from each donor. A second about 6 to 12 cycle PCR used barcoded and J-beta primers. One entry per CDR3 protein, called by TCRdb with MiXCR from the 5' RACE reads. The table includes fewer than 600,000 distinct CDR3 sequences, about 26% detected once. These data were also filed under a second study, of T cells of mothers and their children. This second report adds: The TCR beta CDR3 read count exceeded 8.5 million for each mother and was several million for each child.

J is TRBJ2-3 and V is TRBV4-3; D tentatively reads TRBD1 or TRBD2 (5 bases each). This TCR was recovered from a boy younger than 10 in good health. Sequencing input: blood. The CDR3 here is CASSQPGTTDTQYF. The CDR3 coding sequence is TGCGCCAGCAGCCAACCAGGGACCACAGATACGCAGTATTTT.